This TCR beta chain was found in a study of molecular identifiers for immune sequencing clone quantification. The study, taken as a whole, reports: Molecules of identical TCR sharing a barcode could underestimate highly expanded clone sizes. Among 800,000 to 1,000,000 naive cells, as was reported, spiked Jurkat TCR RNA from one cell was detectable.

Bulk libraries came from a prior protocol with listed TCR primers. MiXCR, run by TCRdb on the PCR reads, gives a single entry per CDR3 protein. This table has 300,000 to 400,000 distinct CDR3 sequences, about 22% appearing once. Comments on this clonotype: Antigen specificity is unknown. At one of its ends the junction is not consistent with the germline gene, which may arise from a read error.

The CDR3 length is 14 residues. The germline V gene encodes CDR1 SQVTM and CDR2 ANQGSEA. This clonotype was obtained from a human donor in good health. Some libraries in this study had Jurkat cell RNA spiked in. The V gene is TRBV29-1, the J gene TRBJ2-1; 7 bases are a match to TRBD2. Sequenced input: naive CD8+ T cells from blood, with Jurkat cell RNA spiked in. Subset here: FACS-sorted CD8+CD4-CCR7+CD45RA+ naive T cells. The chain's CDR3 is CRVVPAGVYNEQFF. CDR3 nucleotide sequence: TGCAGGGTTGTCCCCGCGGGGGTATACAATGAGCAGTTCTTC.